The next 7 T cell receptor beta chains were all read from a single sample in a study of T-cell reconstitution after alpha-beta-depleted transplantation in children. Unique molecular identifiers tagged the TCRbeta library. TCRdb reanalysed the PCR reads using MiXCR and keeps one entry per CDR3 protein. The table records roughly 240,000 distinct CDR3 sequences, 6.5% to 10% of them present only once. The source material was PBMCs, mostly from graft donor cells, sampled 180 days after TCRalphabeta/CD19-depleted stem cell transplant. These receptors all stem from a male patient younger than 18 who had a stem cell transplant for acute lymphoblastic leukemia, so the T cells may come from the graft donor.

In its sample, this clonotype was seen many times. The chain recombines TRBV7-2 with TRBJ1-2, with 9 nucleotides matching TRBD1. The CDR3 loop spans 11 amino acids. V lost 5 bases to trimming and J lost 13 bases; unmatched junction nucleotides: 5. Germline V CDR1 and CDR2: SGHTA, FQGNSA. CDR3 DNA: TGTGCCAGCAGCCTTCGGGACAGGGCCACCTTC. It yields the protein CASSLRDRATF.

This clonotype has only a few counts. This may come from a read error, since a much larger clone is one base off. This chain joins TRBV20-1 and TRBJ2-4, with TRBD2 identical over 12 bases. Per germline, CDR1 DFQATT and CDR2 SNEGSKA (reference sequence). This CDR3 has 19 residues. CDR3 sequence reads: CCASVPRTSGTSVKNIQYF. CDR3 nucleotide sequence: TGCTGTGCTAGTGTTCCCAGGACTAGCGGGACTTCGGTCAAAAACATTCAGTACTTC.

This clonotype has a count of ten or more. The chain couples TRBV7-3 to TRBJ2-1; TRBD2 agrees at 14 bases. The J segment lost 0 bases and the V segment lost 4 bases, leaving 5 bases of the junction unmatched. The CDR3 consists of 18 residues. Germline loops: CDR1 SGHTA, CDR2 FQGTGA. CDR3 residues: CASSSGLAGASSYNEQFF. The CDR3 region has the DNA TGTGCCAGCAGCTCGGGACTAGCGGGAGCGAGCTCCTACAATGAGCAGTTCTTC.

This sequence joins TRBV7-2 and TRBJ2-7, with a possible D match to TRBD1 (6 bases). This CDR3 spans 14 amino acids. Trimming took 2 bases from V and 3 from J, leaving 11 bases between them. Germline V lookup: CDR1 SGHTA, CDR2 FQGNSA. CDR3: CASSLTGQLYEQYF. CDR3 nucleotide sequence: TGTGCCAGCAGCTTAACAGGGCAGCTCTACGAGCAGTACTTC.

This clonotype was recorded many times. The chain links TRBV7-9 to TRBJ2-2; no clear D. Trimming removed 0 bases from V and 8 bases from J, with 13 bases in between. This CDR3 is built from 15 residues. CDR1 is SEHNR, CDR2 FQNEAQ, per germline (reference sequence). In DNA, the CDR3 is TGTGCCAGCAGCTTAGCGTTGGCGGAGTCGGGGGAGCTGTTTTTT. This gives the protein CASSLALAESGELFF.

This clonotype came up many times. The CDR3 loop reads CASSFGTGGNTIYF. The DNA for the CDR3 is TGTGCCAGCAGTTTCGGGACAGGTGGAAACACCATATATTTT. This chain links TRBV12-3 or TRBV12-4 with TRBJ1-3, with TRBD1 matching over 8 bases. V gave up 3 bases and J gave up 3 bases; unmatched junction bases: 1. The CDR3 extends over 14 amino acids.

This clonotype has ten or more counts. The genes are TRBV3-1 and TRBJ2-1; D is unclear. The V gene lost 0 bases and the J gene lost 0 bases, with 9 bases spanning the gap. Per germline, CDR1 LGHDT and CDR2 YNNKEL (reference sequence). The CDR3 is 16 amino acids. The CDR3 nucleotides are TGTGCCAGCAGCCAAGAGGAAATGAGCTCCTACAATGAGCAGTTCTTC. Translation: CASSQEEMSSYNEQFF.